What follows are 7 T cell receptor beta chains derived from one specimen sequenced in a study of blood T cell repertoires in COVID-19. TCRdb keeps only in-frame clones here, not all; method: immunoSEQ multiplex PCR. The repertoire holds 150,000 to 200,000 clones, around 80% seen once, with less than 15% in the top ten. Sequenced sample: peripheral blood. Every receptor here comes from a man in his fifties or sixties who had recovered from COVID-19.

The rearrangement uses TRBV7-9 and TRBJ2-6; weak D call: TRBD1 (6 bases). In germline, CDR1 is SEHNR, CDR2 FQNEAQ (reference sequence). Trimming took 2 bases from V and 0 from J, leaving 14 bases between them. There are 18 residues in the CDR3. Here the CDR3 reads CASSLSSRGNSGANVLTF. The DNA for the CDR3 is TGTGCCAGCAGCTTATCGTCCAGGGGAAACTCTGGGGCCAACGTCCTGACTTTC.

This clone turned up a few times. This rearrangement joins TRBV2 to TRBJ1-6, with a tentative D call TRBD1 (6 bases). The germline V gene encodes CDR1 SNHLY and CDR2 FYNNEI. The CDR3 spans 14 residues. Trimming took off 8 bases at V and 10 bases at J, with 18 bases between the two ends. The CDR3 sequence: CASGETGFFSPLHF. The CDR3 DNA reads as TGTGCCAGCGGGGAAACAGGGTTCTTCTCACCCCTCCACTTT.

V usage is TRBV30 and J usage is TRBJ1-4; TRBD1 might be the D (5 bases). Germline loops: CDR1 GTSNPN, CDR2 SVGIG (reference sequence). Trimming took 5 bases from V and 4 from J, leaving 14 bases between them. This CDR3 is built from 14 residues. CDR3 sequence: CAWGPGGINEKLFF. In DNA form, the CDR3 reads TGTGCCTGGGGCCCGGGGGGGATTAATGAAAAACTGTTTTTT.

With regard to this clone: Mismatch with germline at one junction end may stem from a read error. The V and J genes are TRBV7-8 and TRBJ2-1; weak D call: TRBD2 (6 bases). The CDR3 length is 15 residues. Germline V gives CDR1 SGHVS, CDR2 FQNEAQ. CDR3 residues: CASSSLGTSSNEQFF. CDR3 coding DNA: TGTGCCAGCAGCTCTCTCGGGACTTCCTCCAATGAGCAGTTCTTC.

This clone appeared a few times. The chain employs TRBV5-1 and TRBJ1-4, with TRBD1 matching over 7 bases. CDR3 length: 16 amino acids. Germline CDR1 is SGHRS and CDR2 is YFSETQ. V lost 0 bases to trimming and J lost 7 bases; unmatched junction nucleotides: 9. The CDR3: CASSLGVTGIGEKLFF. CDR3 DNA sequence: TGCGCCAGCAGCTTGGGGGTGACAGGGATAGGTGAAAAACTGTTTTTT.

The J gene is TRBJ2-2, the V gene TRBV11-2, with 13 bases that match TRBD2. This CDR3 is 15 amino acids long. The V gene's germline CDR1 is SGHAT and CDR2 FQNNGV. J lost 3 bases, V lost 5 bases, and 0 bases had no gene match. DNA of the CDR3: TGTGCCAGCAGCGGACTAGCGGGAGACACCGGGGAGCTGTTTTTT. Residues: CASSGLAGDTGELFF.

This chain links TRBV19 with TRBJ1-1; a weak D match, TRBD1 (5 bases). V lost 6 bases and J 3 bases, leaving 17 bases between the germline ends. The length of the CDR3 is 15 residues. Per the germline V gene, CDR1 is LNHDA and CDR2 is SQIVND (reference sequence). CDR3 bases: TGTGCCAGTAGCGGGACTCGCACCGAGGACACTGAAGCTTTCTTT. Protein: CASSGTRTEDTEAFF.